What follows are 12 T cell receptor beta chains derived from one specimen sequenced in a study of T cells in narcolepsy (dated by TCRdb to the late 2010s). The method behind the library was the immunoSEQ multiplex PCR assay. The table was pulled from immuneACCESS by TCRdb, which kept in-frame rearrangements only. Such tables lose some clones; where checked, under half of the loss comes from unresolved V genes, and the rest has no known cause. The sample table holds about 40,000 clones, of which 70% to 90% were seen once. The ten top clones hold around 1.2% of the sample. Sequencing input: CD45RA- memory CD4+ T cells from PBMCs. Taken with the paper, the label for cell subset or site translates to: memory T cells sorted ex vivo from peripheral blood. These receptor sequences come from a human donor with narcolepsy.

The chain has TRBV9 and TRBJ2-2; D is possibly TRBD2 (5 bases). Germline lookup yields CDR1 SGDLS and CDR2 YYNGEE. V shed 3 bases and J shed 4 bases, with 19 bases lying between them. This CDR3 spans 17 amino acids. In DNA, the CDR3 is TGTGCCAGCAGCGCCCGCAGTTTTGCAGAGGGCACCGGGGAGCTGTTTTTT. Protein: CASSARSFAEGTGELFF. Supplemented by reference TRBV9 and TRBJ2-2, the full variable domain reads DSGVTQTPKHLITATGQRVTLRCSPRSGDLSVYWYQQSLDQGLQFLIQYYNGEERAKGNILERFSAQQFPDLHSELNLSSLELGDSALYFCASSARSFAEGTGELFFGEGSRLTVL.

The chain joins TRBV2 to TRBJ2-7, with TRBD1 as a possible D gene (6 bases). Germline V lookup: CDR1 SNHLY, CDR2 FYNNEI. V shed 8 bases and J shed 3 bases, with 14 bases lying between them. This CDR3 is 13 amino acids long. This CDR3 reads CASLQGIGYEQYF. CDR3 DNA: TGTGCCAGCCTCCAGGGGATCGGCTACGAGCAGTACTTC.

V is TRBV7-7 and J is TRBJ2-7; 10 bases are shared with TRBD2. The junction had 6 bases not matched to a gene; V was cut back by 1 base and J by 9 bases. CDR3 length: 14 amino acids. Per the germline V gene, CDR1 is SSHAT and CDR2 is FNYEAQ (reference sequence). The CDR3 nucleotides read TGTGCCAGCAGCTTAGATCGGACTAGCGGATCGCAGTACTTC. Protein: CASSLDRTSGSQYF.

The chain has TRBV9 and TRBJ2-3; possible D gene TRBD2, 6 bases. V lost 0 bases, J lost 4 bases, and 12 bases lay in between. CDR1 and CDR2 from the germline V gene are SGDLS and YYNGEE. The CDR3 spans 15 residues. CDR3 DNA sequence: TGTGCCAGCAGCGTAGGAAATACGGGGGCAGATACGCAGTATTTT. It is translated as CASSVGNTGADTQYF.

This chain links TRBV5-1 with TRBJ2-7; D ambiguous. V was pared by 0 bases and J by 0 bases, with 4 bases between. The CDR3 is 13 residues long. The germline CDR1 and CDR2 sequences are SGHRS and YFSETQ. Written as DNA, the CDR3 is TGCGCCAGCAGCTTGGACCTCTCCTACGAGCAGTACTTC. This translates into CASSLDLSYEQYF.

This clone was seen just once. The V and J genes are TRBV14 and TRBJ2-3; tentatively, D is TRBD2 (7 bases). The V and J ends lost 4 bases and 1 base respectively, with 15 bases between them. The CDR3 sequence is 16 residues long. Germline V gives CDR1 SGHDN, CDR2 FVKESK. The CDR3 sequence: CASSPTGGRGTDTQYF. CDR3 nucleotides: TGTGCCAGCAGCCCCACCGGGGGGCGCGGCACAGATACGCAGTATTTT. The complete variable domain, with remaining parts taken from reference TRBV14 and TRBJ2-3, reads EAGVTQFPSHSVIEKGQTVTLRCDPISGHDNLYWYRRVMGKEIKFLLHFVKESKQDESGMPNNRFLAERTGGTYSTLKVQPAELEDSGVYFCASSPTGGRGTDTQYFGPGTRLTVL.

The chain joins TRBV11-2 to TRBJ2-7; the D is unclear. V lost 4 bases to trimming and J lost 3 bases, with 4 bases between them. In germline, CDR1 is SGHAT, CDR2 FQNNGV. The CDR3 length is 11 residues. The CDR3 reads CASSWSYEQYF. DNA of the CDR3: TGTGCCAGCAGCTGGAGCTACGAGCAGTACTTC.

The V gene is TRBV6-1, the J gene TRBJ2-1, with 8 bases aligning to TRBD2. CDR1 is MNHNS and CDR2 is SASEGT in the germline V gene. V was clipped by 4 bases and J by 9 bases; unmatched bases: 11. The CDR3 length is 15 residues. CDR3 bases: TGTGCCAGCAGTGGTGCACGGGGGGGTGGAAGTGAGCAGTTCTTC. This encodes CASSGARGGGSEQFF.

The chain couples TRBV6-4 to TRBJ2-1; 11 positions match TRBD2. This CDR3 region has 14 residues. The V and J ends lost 8 bases and 13 bases, in that order; junction bases with no gene match: 13. Germline values: CDR1 MRHNA, CDR2 SNTAGT. DNA of the CDR3: TGTGCCAGCTCAAAACCCCCACTAGCGGGAGAACAGTTCTTC. It codes for CASSKPPLAGEQFF.

The V gene is TRBV7-2, the J gene TRBJ1-4; 7 bases map to TRBD1. The germline V gene encodes CDR1 SGHTA and CDR2 FQGNSA. The V and J ends lost 1 base and 7 bases, in that order; junction bases with no gene match: 12. The CDR3 covers 17 residues. In DNA form, the CDR3 reads TGTGCCAGCAGCTTAGGGGCCCGACAGGGCCTTGGTGAAAAACTGTTTTTT. It specifies CASSLGARQGLGEKLFF.

The V call is TRBV7-6, the J call TRBJ2-3, with 11 bases lining up with TRBD2. The length of the CDR3 is 18 residues. The junction had 7 bases not matched to a gene; V was cut back by 2 bases and J by 0 bases. Germline CDR1 is SGHVS and CDR2 is FNYEAQ. The CDR3 DNA sequence: TGTGCCAGCAGCTTACTTGGACTAGCGGGTCCTAGCACAGATACGCAGTATTTT. Its translation is CASSLLGLAGPSTDTQYF.

The chain has TRBV5-6 and TRBJ1-2, with D possibly matching TRBD1 (5 bases). Per the germline V gene, CDR1 is SGHDT and CDR2 is YYEEEE. Trimming took off 4 bases at V and 2 bases at J, with 12 bases between the two ends. There are 14 residues in the CDR3. The CDR3 DNA follows: TGTGCCAGCAGCCGCCAGGGTGCGAACTATGGCTACACCTTC. Translated, it gives CASSRQGANYGYTF.